This TCR beta chain originates from a study of T cells in Graves' hyperthyroidism and ophthalmopathy. Amplified TCR beta CDR3 regions derived from RNA transcripts. First-round RT-PCR targeting the TCR CDR3 was performed with the HTBI primer set. Via MiXCR, TCRdb re-called the multiplex PCR reads, giving one row per CDR3 protein. The repertoire holds some 620,000 distinct CDR3 sequences, with 15% to 20% as singletons. V lost 4 bases, J lost 1 base, and 14 bases lay in between. The CDR3 extends over 15 amino acids. The germline V gene has CDR1 SEHNR and CDR2 FQNEAQ (reference sequence). This clonotype was picked up one time.

The receptor comes from a woman aged 30 to 39 with Graves' hyperthyroidism. Specimen: blood. The chain employs TRBV7-9 and TRBJ2-7; D may correspond to TRBD1 or TRBD2 (6 bases each). The CDR3 reads CASSSGDGGSYEQYF. The CDR3 DNA sequence: TGTGCCAGCAGCTCAGGGGACGGGGGTTCCTACGAGCAGTACTTC.